This TCR beta chain was sequenced for a study of CXCR3-negative and CXCR3-positive naive CD8 T cells. Background on the study: Roughly 1.5 +/- 0.3 million TRB reads came from each library, giving about 150 million in total. Study outcomes and limitations: TRBV-TRBJ usage matched between naive CXCR3-negative and CXCR3-positive cells but not between memory cells. Against CXCR3-negative naive cells, CXCR3-positive naive cells showed more hydrophobic TRB CDR3s.

Within the CD8+ T cell compartment, naive cells were CD45RO-CCR7+CD27+CD95-. Frequency places this clonotype as medium-sized. Its antigen is currently unknown. CDR3 size: 14 residues. Germline V lookup: CDR1 MNHEY, CDR2 SMNVEV (reference sequence). All TRB cDNA libraries came from 5' RACE performed with UMI labels. Using the 5' RACE reads, TCRdb records one entry per CDR3 protein without DNA. This sample's clone table lists under 6,000 distinct CDR3 sequences. The chain links TRBV27 to TRBJ2-7; there is no DNA to check the TCRdb D call of TRBD2. The clonotype was recovered from a human donor in good health. Some clones in this sample may be carry-over from other donors' samples. Sequenced material: naive CXCR3+ CD8+ T cells from blood. Subset defined: CD45RO-CCR7+CD27+CD95- naive CD8+ T cells expressing CXCR3 (TNR3+). CDR3 amino acids: CASSLASPPYEQYF.